The entry that follows covers one T cell receptor (beta chain) sequence. The antigen remains undetermined. The sample comes from a study of T cell repertoires in cytomegalovirus infection. In TCRdb, the reads were re-called with MiXCR into one record per CDR3 protein. The sample records more than 250,000 distinct CDR3 sequences, roughly 25% being singletons. The study's findings and limits: Frequencies of public TCR beta families were cumulated, and this identified carriers of CMV plus the relevant HLA.

With 0 bases clipped from V and 3 bases from J, the junction kept 5 bases outside the gene matches. Per germline, CDR1 MNHEY and CDR2 SVGEGT. The CDR3 is 16 amino acids. The chain has TRBV6-2 or TRBV6-3 and TRBJ2-1; 7 bases match TRBD2. The material sequenced was cultured PBMCs, taken from culture after CMV antigen stimulation. This TCR was recovered from a human donor in good health (CMV status not recorded). Some clones in this sample may be carry-over from other donors' samples. The CDR3 region is CASSYSSSGDYNEQFF. DNA for the CDR3: TGTGCCAGCAGTTACTCATCTAGCGGTGACTACAATGAGCAGTTCTTC.